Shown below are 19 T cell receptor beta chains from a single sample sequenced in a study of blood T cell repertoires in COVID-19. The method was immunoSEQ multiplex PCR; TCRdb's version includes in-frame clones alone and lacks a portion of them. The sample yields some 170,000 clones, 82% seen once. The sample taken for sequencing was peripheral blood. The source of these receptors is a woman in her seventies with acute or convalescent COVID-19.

CDR3 sequence: CASSPCAGGCEQYF. The CDR3 DNA sequence: TGTGCCAGCTCACCATGTGCGGGGGGGTGCGAGCAGTACTTC. The V and J genes are TRBV18 and TRBJ2-7; TRBD2 aligns across 9 bases. In germline, CDR1 is KGHSH, CDR2 LQKENI. After removal of 2 bases from V and 6 bases from J, the junction contained 5 bases not matched to a gene. This CDR3 is built from 14 residues. The full variable domain, with the rest looked up from reference TRBV18 and TRBJ2-7, is NAGVMQNPRHLVRRRGQEARLRCSPMKGHSHVYWYRQLPEEGLKFMVYLQKENIIDESGMPKERFSAEFPKEGPSILRIQQVVRGDSAAYFCASSPCAGGCEQYFGPGTRLTVT.

The CDR3 reads CASSEISGRAPRNEQFF. The CDR3 DNA follows: TGTGCCAGCAGTGAGATTAGCGGGAGGGCCCCCCGGAATGAGCAGTTCTTC. The V call is TRBV6-4, the J call TRBJ2-1, with 11 positions matching TRBD2. The germline CDR1 and CDR2 sequences are MRHNA and SNTAGT. After removal of 3 bases from V and 7 bases from J, the junction contained 11 bases not matched to a gene. The CDR3 totals 17 residues.

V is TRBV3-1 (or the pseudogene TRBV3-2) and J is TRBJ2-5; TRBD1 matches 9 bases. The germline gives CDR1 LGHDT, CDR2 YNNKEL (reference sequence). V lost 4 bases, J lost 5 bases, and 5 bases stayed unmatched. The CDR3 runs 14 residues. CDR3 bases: TGTGCCAGCAGCCTACAGGGGGCCGGCGAGACCCAGTACTTC. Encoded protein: CASSLQGAGETQYF.

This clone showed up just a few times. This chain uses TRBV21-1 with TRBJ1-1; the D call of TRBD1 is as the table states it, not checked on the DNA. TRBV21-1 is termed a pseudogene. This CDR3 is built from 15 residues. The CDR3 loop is CASSKADRNYTEAFF. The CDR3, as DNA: TGTGCCAGCAGCAAAGCTGACAGGAACTACACTGAAGCTTTCTTT.

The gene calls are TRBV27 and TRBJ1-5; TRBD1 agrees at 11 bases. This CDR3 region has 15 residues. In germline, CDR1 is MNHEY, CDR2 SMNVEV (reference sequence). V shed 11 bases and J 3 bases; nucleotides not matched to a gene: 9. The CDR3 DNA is TGTGCCGGGGGACAGGGGGGAAAGAACAATCAGCCCCAGCATTTT. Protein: CAGGQGGKNNQPQHF.

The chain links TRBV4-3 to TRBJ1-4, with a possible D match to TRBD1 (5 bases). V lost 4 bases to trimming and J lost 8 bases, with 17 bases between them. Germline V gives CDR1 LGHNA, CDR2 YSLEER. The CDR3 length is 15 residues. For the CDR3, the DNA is TGCGCCAGCAGCCGCTATTCGACAGAAAAAGAAAAACTGTTTTTT. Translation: CASSRYSTEKEKLFF.

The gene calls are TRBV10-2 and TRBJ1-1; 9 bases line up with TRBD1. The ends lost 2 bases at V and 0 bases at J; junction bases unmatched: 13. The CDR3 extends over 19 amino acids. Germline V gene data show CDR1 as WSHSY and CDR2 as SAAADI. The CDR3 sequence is CASSETGTGRVGVNTEAFF. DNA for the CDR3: TGCGCCAGCAGTGAGACCGGGACAGGGAGGGTTGGAGTGAACACTGAAGCTTTCTTT.

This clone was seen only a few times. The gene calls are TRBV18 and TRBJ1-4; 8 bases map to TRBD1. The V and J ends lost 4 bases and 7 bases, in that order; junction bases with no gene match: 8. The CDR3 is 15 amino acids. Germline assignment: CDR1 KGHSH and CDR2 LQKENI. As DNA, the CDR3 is TGTGCCAGCTCACGGAGACAGGGGTATGGTGAAAAACTGTTTTTT. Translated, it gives CASSRRQGYGEKLFF.

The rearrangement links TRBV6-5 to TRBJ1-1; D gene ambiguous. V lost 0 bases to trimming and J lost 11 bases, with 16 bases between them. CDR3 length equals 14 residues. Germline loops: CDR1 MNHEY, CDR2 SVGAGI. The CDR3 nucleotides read TGTGCCAGCAGTTACTCGCGGGCGGCGCCTGGGGCTTTCTTT. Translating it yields CASSYSRAAPGAFF.

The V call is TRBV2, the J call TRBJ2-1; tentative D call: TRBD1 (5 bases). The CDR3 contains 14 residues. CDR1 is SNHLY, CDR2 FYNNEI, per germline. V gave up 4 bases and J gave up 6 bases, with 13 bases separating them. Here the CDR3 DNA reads TGTGCCAGCAGTGCAGGGTCTATCTCCAATGAGCAGTTCTTC. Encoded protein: CASSAGSISNEQFF.

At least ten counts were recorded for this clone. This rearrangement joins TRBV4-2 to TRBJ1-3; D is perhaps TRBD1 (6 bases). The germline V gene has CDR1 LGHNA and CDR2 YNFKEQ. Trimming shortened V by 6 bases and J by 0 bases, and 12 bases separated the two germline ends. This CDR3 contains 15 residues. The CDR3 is CASRETGSSGNTIYF. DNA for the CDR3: TGTGCCAGCAGGGAAACAGGGAGCTCTGGAAACACCATATATTTT.

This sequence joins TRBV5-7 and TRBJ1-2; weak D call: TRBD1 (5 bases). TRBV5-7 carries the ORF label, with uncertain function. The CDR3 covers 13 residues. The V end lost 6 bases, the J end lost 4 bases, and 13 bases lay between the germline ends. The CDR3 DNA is TGTGCCAGCATTGGGGGAGGGCCCTATGGCTACACCTTC. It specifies CASIGGGPYGYTF.

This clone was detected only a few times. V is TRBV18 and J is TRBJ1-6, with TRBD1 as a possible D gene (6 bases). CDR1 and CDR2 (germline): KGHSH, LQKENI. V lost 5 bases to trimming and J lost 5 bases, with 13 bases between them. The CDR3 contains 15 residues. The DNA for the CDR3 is TGTGCCAGCTCATCCCAGGGGTTCGATAATTCACCCCTCCACTTT. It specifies CASSSQGFDNSPLHF.

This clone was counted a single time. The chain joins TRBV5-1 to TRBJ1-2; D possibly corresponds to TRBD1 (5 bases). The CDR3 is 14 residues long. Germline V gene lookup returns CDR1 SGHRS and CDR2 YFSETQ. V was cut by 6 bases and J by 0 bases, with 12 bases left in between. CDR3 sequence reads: CASTGRGSNYGYTF. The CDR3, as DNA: TGCGCCAGCACTGGAAGGGGATCTAACTATGGCTACACCTTC.

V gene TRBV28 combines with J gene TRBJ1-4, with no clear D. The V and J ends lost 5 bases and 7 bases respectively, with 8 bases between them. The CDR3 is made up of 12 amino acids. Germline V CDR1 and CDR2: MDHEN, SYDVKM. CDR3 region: CASSQRSEKLFF. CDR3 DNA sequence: TGTGCCAGCAGTCAACGTAGTGAAAAACTGTTTTTT.

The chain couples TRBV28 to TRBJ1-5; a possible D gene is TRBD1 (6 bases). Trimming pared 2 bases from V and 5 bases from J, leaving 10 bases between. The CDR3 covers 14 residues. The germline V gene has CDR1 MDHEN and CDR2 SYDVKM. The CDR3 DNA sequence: TGTGCCAGCAGTTTAGACAGGACCTATCAGCCCCAGCATTTT. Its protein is CASSLDRTYQPQHF.

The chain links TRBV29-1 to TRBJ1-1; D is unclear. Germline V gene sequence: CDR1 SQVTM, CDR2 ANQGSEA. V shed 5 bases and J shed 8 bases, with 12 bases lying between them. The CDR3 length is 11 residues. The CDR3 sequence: CSVLEPGEAFF. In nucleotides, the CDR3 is TGCAGCGTTCTAGAGCCTGGGGAAGCTTTCTTT.

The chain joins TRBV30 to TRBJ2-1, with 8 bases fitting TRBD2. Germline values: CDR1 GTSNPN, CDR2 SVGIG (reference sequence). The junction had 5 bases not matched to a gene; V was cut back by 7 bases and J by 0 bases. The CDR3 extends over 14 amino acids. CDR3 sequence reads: CALESGSSYNEQFF. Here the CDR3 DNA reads TGTGCCTTGGAGAGCGGGAGCTCCTACAATGAGCAGTTCTTC. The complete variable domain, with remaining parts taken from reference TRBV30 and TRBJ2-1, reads SQTIHQWPATLVQPVGSPLSLECTVEGTSNPNLYWYRQAAGRGLQLLFYSVGIGQISSEVPQNLSASRPQDRQFILSSKKLLLSDSGFYLCALESGSSYNEQFFGPGTRLTVL.

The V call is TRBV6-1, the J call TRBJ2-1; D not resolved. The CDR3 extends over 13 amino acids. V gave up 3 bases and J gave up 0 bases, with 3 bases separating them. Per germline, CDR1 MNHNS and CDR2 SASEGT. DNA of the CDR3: TGTGCCAGCAGTGACAACTCCTACAATGAGCAGTTCTTC. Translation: CASSDNSYNEQFF.